This entry features one TCR beta chain sequence. The record originates from a study of blood T cell repertoires in COVID-19. Some clones are missing from TCRdb's copy, which holds only in-frame ones; the method was immunoSEQ multiplex PCR. This table has 55,000 to 75,000 clones, roughly 90% appearing once. Trimming removed 2 bases from V and 2 bases from J, with 8 bases in between. This CDR3 region has 14 residues. Germline V CDR1 and CDR2: SGHAT, FQNNGV. Material for sequencing was peripheral blood. The chain is built from TRBV11-2 and TRBJ2-3, with D maybe TRBD1 (5 bases). The receptor's source is a human donor in a cohort sampled during active COVID-19. CDR3 protein: CASSLIRVTDTQYF. The CDR3 DNA sequence: TGTGCCAGCAGCTTAATCAGGGTCACAGATACGCAGTATTTT. Full variable domain (rest looked up from reference TRBV11-2 and TRBJ2-3): EAGVAQSPRYKIIEKRQSVAFWCNPISGHATLYWYQQILGQGPKLLIQFQNNGVVDDSQLPKDRFSAERLKGVDSTLKIQPAKLEDSAVYLCASSLIRVTDTQYFGPGTRLTVL.